This T cell receptor (beta chain) came from a study of blood T cell repertoires in COVID-19. Generated by immunoSEQ multiplex PCR, the TCRdb table keeps only in-frame clones and is missing some. The sample lists approximately 270,000 clones, about 80% occurring once. The ends were cut back, 0 bases at V and 5 bases at J, with 10 bases in the middle. CDR1 is SGDLS and CDR2 is YYNGEE in the germline V gene. This CDR3 contains 14 residues. V and J are TRBV9 and TRBJ2-3; D gene ambiguous. Source material: peripheral blood. This clonotype was obtained from an elderly man with acute or convalescent COVID-19. CDR3: CASSVALPEDTQYF. CDR3 sequence (DNA): TGTGCCAGCAGCGTAGCCCTACCCGAAGATACGCAGTATTTT. Full variable domain (rest looked up from reference TRBV9 and TRBJ2-3): DSGVTQTPKHLITATGQRVTLRCSPRSGDLSVYWYQQSLDQGLQFLIQYYNGEERAKGNILERFSAQQFPDLHSELNLSSLELGDSALYFCASSVALPEDTQYFGPGTRLTVL.